A single sample is the source of the 4 T cell receptor beta chains below, sequenced in a study of blood T cell repertoires in COVID-19. Assay: immunoSEQ multiplex PCR; the TCRdb copy retains only in-frame clones and omits some. The sample gives over 250,000 clones, about four fifths of which show up once; more than 4% is in the top ten. Sequencing was carried out using PBMCs or T cells enriched from blood (not recorded which). Receptors originate from a man between 40 and 49 years old who had been exposed to COVID-19.

Only one count was recorded for this clone. The rearrangement joins TRBV12-5 to TRBJ1-1; D gene uncertain. Germline loops: CDR1 LGHNT, CDR2 FRNRAP. This CDR3 comprises 17 residues. The V and J ends lost 1 base and 0 bases respectively, with 15 bases between them. CDR3 region: CASGLGGFDGMNTEAFF. The DNA for the CDR3 is TGTGCTAGTGGTTTGGGAGGATTCGACGGGATGAACACTGAAGCTTTCTTT.

V is TRBV19 and J is TRBJ1-2; 7 bases agree with TRBD1. The germline gives CDR1 LNHDA, CDR2 SQIVND (reference sequence). This CDR3 region has 14 residues. The V gene end was trimmed by 7 bases and the J gene end by 4 bases; junction bases not matched to a gene: 9. CDR3 protein: CASNPSGQIYGYTF. The DNA of the CDR3 is TGTGCCAGTAACCCTTCGGGACAGATCTATGGCTACACCTTC. Full variable domain (rest looked up from reference TRBV19 and TRBJ1-2): DGGITQSPKYLFRKEGQNVTLSCEQNLNHDAMYWYRQDPGQGLRLIYYSQIVNDFQKGDIAEGYSVSREKKESFPLTVTSAQKNPTAFYLCASNPSGQIYGYTFGSGTRLTVV.

This sequence joins TRBV4-2 and TRBJ2-1; 7 bases fit TRBD2. This CDR3 has 13 residues. Germline-derived CDR1 and CDR2 are LGHNA and YNFKEQ. The junction had 3 bases not matched to a gene; V was cut back by 3 bases and J by 7 bases. The CDR3 coding sequence is TGTGCCAGCAGCCAGGGGGGGAAGAATGAGCAGTTCTTC. Its translation is CASSQGGKNEQFF.

Here the CDR3 DNA reads TGTGCCAGCAGCGTAGTTATCTCTGGGGCCAACGTCCTGACTTTC. Residues: CASSVVISGANVLTF. The V call is TRBV9, the J call TRBJ2-6; D not resolved. Looked up from germline, CDR1 is SGDLS and CDR2 is YYNGEE. The CDR3 length is 15 residues. Trimming stripped 0 bases from V and 0 bases from J, with 4 bases between.